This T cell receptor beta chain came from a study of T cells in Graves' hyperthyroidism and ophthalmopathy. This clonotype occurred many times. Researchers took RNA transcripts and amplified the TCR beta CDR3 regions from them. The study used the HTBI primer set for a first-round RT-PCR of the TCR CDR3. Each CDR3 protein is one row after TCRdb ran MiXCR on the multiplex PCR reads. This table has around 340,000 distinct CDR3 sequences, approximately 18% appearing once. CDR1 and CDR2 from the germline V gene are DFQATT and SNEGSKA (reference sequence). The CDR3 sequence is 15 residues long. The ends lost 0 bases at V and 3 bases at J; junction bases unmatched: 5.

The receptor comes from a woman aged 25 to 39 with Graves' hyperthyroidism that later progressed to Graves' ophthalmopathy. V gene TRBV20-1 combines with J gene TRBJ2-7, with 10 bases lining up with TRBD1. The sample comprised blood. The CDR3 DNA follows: TGCAGTGCTAGAGATAGTGGGGACAGGGGCTACGAGCAGTACTTC. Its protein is CSARDSGDRGYEQYF.